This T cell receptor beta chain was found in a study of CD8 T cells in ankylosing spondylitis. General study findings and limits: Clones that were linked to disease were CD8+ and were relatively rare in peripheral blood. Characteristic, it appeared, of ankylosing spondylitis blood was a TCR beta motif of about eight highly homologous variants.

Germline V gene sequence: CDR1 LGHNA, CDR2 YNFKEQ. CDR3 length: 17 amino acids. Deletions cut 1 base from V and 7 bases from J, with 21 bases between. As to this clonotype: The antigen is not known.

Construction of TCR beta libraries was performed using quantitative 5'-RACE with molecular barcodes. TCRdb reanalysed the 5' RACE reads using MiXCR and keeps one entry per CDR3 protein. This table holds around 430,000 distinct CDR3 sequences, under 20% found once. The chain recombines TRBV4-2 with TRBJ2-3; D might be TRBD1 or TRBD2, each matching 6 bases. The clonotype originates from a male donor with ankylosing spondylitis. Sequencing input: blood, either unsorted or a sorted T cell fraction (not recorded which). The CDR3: CASSQATGTGGGHTQYF. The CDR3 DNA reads TGTGCCAGCAGCCAAGCCACAGGGACTGGGGGCGGGCATACGCAGTATTTT.